This entry lists 20 T cell receptor beta chains sequenced from one sample in a study of radiotherapy plus CTLA-4 blockade in lung cancer. TCRdb's table, derived via immunoSEQ multiplex PCR, lists solely in-frame clones and lacks some. The sample shows approximately 70,000 clones, roughly four fifths of them seen only once. Sequenced material: peripheral blood, taken from a patient treated with radiotherapy plus ipilimumab. The receptors originated from a human donor with non-small cell lung cancer whose response to radiotherapy plus ipilimumab could not be evaluated. Some clones in this sample may be carry-over from other donors' samples.

The J gene is TRBJ2-1, the V gene TRBV20-1, with D possibly matching TRBD2 (6 bases). Per germline, CDR1 DFQATT and CDR2 SNEGSKA (reference sequence). Trimming pared 7 bases from V and 5 bases from J, leaving 9 bases between. The CDR3 consists of 11 residues. CDR3 sequence: CSGAGNNEQFF. The DNA of the CDR3 is TGCAGTGGGGCGGGGAACAATGAGCAGTTCTTC.

This clone was seen only once. J is TRBJ2-3 and V is TRBV5-1; 12 bases agree with TRBD2. The CDR3 is 15 amino acids. The V segment lost 3 bases and the J segment 4 bases; nucleotides outside the gene matches: 3. Germline loops: CDR1 SGHRS, CDR2 YFSETQ. CDR3 nucleotides: TGCGCCAGCAGCTCGGGACTAGCGGGCCCAGATACGCAGTATTTT. As protein: CASSSGLAGPDTQYF.

The chain carries TRBV5-1 and TRBJ2-7; D is possibly TRBD2 (7 bases). The CDR3 runs 14 residues. The V end was cut by 3 bases, the J end by 2 bases, with 12 bases between. Germline V gene data show CDR1 as SGHRS and CDR2 as YFSETQ. This CDR3 is CASSSSGGPYEQYF. As DNA, the CDR3 is TGCGCCAGCAGCTCCTCCGGGGGGCCCTACGAGCAGTACTTC.

The chain couples TRBV10-3 to TRBJ2-5, with D tentatively TRBD2 (6 bases). The germline V gene has CDR1 ENHRY and CDR2 SYGVKD. This CDR3 has 13 residues. Trimming removed 10 bases at V and 2 bases at J, with 14 bases between. The DNA for the CDR3 is TGTGCCAGCCAGCGGGCTTTGCAAGAGACCCAGTACTTC. It yields the protein CASQRALQETQYF.

This chain connects TRBV7-9 to TRBJ2-1; D unresolved. The V end was cut by 1 base, the J end by 5 bases, with 9 bases between. This CDR3 has 14 residues. Germline CDR1 and CDR2: SEHNR and FQNEAQ (reference sequence). The CDR3: CASSLVTNNNEQFF. The CDR3 coding sequence is TGTGCCAGCAGCTTAGTAACTAACAACAATGAGCAGTTCTTC.

This clone was recorded a few times. This rearrangement joins TRBV19 to TRBJ2-5, with D possibly matching TRBD2 (8 bases). Trimming shortened V by 3 bases and J by 12 bases, and 14 bases separated the two germline ends. Germline V CDR1 and CDR2: LNHDA, SQIVND (reference sequence). The CDR3 length is 12 residues. CDR3 DNA sequence: TGTGCCAGTAGTATGGGACAGCGGGGGAAGTACTTC. It specifies CASSMGQRGKYF.

In DNA form, the CDR3 reads TGTGCCATCAGATCACCGGGACTAGAAGACGAGCAGTACTTC. This gives the protein CAIRSPGLEDEQYF. The rearrangement uses TRBV10-3 and TRBJ2-5; 8 bases are a match to TRBD2. The closer fit of TRBJ2-7 to the DNA end suggests the J call may be wrong. CDR1 and CDR2 (germline): ENHRY, SYGVKD. This CDR3 is 14 amino acids long.

This clone was seen a single time. J is TRBJ2-6 and V is TRBV27; 12 nucleotides align to TRBD2. Trimming at V came to 6 bases and at J to 3 bases, leaving 6 bases not matched to a gene. This CDR3 is built from 17 residues. From germline, CDR1 is MNHEY and CDR2 SMNVEV (reference sequence). CDR3 region: CASSLGLAGSGANVLTF. In nucleotides, the CDR3 is TGTGCCAGCAGCCTCGGACTAGCGGGGAGTGGGGCCAACGTCCTGACTTTC.

The chain uses TRBV9 and TRBJ2-7; 10 bases are shared with TRBD1. Germline CDR1 is SGDLS and CDR2 is YYNGEE. The V and J ends lost 0 bases and 6 bases, in that order; junction bases with no gene match: 9. CDR3 length equals 16 residues. CDR3 sequence reads: CASSVDAGTGVGEQYF. The DNA for the CDR3 is TGTGCCAGCAGCGTAGACGCCGGGACAGGGGTCGGCGAGCAGTACTTC.

The CDR3 sequence is CASSELGTGGDYEQYF. The CDR3 DNA follows: TGTGCCAGCAGTGAGTTAGGGACAGGGGGGGACTACGAGCAGTACTTC. V gene TRBV6-1 combines with J gene TRBJ2-7; TRBD1 matches at 11 bases. The CDR3 runs to 16 residues. Per the germline V gene, CDR1 is MNHNS and CDR2 is SASEGT. The junction had 7 bases not matched to a gene; V was cut back by 3 bases and J by 3 bases.

The rearrangement uses TRBV6-5 and TRBJ2-3, with no clear D. The CDR3 extends over 13 amino acids. V shed 2 bases and J shed 1 base, with 4 bases lying between them. Germline V CDR1 and CDR2: MNHEY, SVGAGI. CDR3 sequence reads: CASSYAGTDTQYF. As DNA, the CDR3 is TGTGCCAGCAGTTACGCGGGCACAGATACGCAGTATTTT.

This clone was picked up a small number of times. The chain joins TRBV6-1 to TRBJ1-2; 7 nucleotides agree with TRBD1. CDR1 and CDR2 (germline): MNHNS, SASEGT. This CDR3 contains 14 residues. The ends lost 6 bases at V and 4 bases at J; junction bases unmatched: 8. The CDR3 sequence is CASRRSHRGYGYTF. CDR3 in DNA: TGTGCCAGCAGGCGTTCCCACAGGGGCTATGGCTACACCTTC.

The chain uses TRBV11-1 and TRBJ2-7; TRBD2 aligns across 8 bases. The CDR3 is 16 amino acids. V was clipped by 5 bases and J by 0 bases; unmatched bases: 9. Germline CDR1 and CDR2: SGHAT and FQDESV (reference sequence). Here the CDR3 reads CASSQTWAGGSYEQYF. CDR3 coding DNA: TGTGCCAGCAGCCAAACCTGGGCGGGGGGCTCCTACGAGCAGTACTTC.

The CDR3: CASSTSSGGEQYF. CDR3 in DNA: TGTGCCAGTAGTACCTCTAGCGGTGGAGAGCAGTACTTC. This chain uses TRBV19 with TRBJ2-7; TRBD2 agrees at 7 bases. The CDR3 is made up of 13 amino acids. The germline gives CDR1 LNHDA, CDR2 SQIVND (reference sequence). Unmatched junction bases numbered 7, after V lost 4 bases and J lost 7 bases.

This chain connects TRBV5-1 to TRBJ1-1; D is unresolved. The CDR3 totals 17 residues. CDR1 and CDR2 from the germline V gene are SGHRS and YFSETQ. V was clipped by 1 base and J by 0 bases, with 16 bases between them. CDR3 sequence: CASSLLGRGFMNTEAFF. As DNA, the CDR3 is TGCGCCAGCAGCTTGTTGGGGAGAGGATTCATGAACACTGAAGCTTTCTTT.

The chain recombines TRBV6-5 with TRBJ2-7; D is perhaps TRBD2 (6 bases). V was pared by 2 bases and J by 5 bases, with 16 bases between. The CDR3 is 15 amino acids. Germline loops: CDR1 MNHEY, CDR2 SVGAGI. CDR3 sequence: CASSYPSGRFHEQYF. CDR3 in DNA: TGTGCCAGCAGTTACCCGTCAGGGAGGTTCCACGAGCAGTACTTC.

The chain joins TRBV2 to TRBJ2-5, with 10 bases identical to TRBD2. Germline V lookup: CDR1 SNHLY, CDR2 FYNNEI. The CDR3 loop spans 18 amino acids. V trimming: 4 bases; J trimming: 0 bases; junction bases outside the gene matches: 11. CDR3: CASSAPRSGGANQETQYF. CDR3 sequence (DNA): TGTGCCAGCAGTGCCCCGCGGAGCGGGGGGGCCAACCAAGAGACCCAGTACTTC. Variable domain in full (rest from reference TRBV2 and TRBJ2-5): EPEVTQTPSHQVTQMGQEVILRCVPISNHLYFYWYRQILGQKVEFLVSFYNNEISEKSEIFDDQFSVERPDGSNFTLKIRSTKLEDSAMYFCASSAPRSGGANQETQYFGPGTRLLVL.

In DNA, the CDR3 is TGTGCTAGCCTCAGAATCTATGGCTACACCTTC. It is translated as CASLRIYGYTF. The chain combines TRBV7-7 with TRBJ1-2; D is unclear. Germline loops: CDR1 SSHAT, CDR2 FNYEAQ (reference sequence). This CDR3 region has 11 residues.

The rearrangement joins TRBV11-3 to TRBJ2-7; tentatively, D is TRBD2 (5 bases). CDR1 and CDR2 (germline): SGHNT, YENEEA. This CDR3 comprises 12 residues. Trimming took off 2 bases at V and 6 bases at J, with 8 bases between the two ends. The CDR3 here is CASSLFGGEQYF. For the CDR3, the DNA is TGTGCCAGCAGCTTATTCGGAGGCGAGCAGTACTTC. Filled out from reference TRBV11-3 and TRBJ2-7, the complete variable domain reads EAGVVQSPRYKIIEKKQPVAFWCNPISGHNTLYWYLQNLGQGPELLIRYENEEAVDDSQLPKDRFSAERLKGVDSTLKIQPAELGDSAVYLCASSLFGGEQYFGPGTRLTVT.

The rearrangement joins TRBV28 to TRBJ2-7; 7 bases agree with TRBD1. Trimming removed 6 bases from V and 4 bases from J; junction bases left unmatched: 9. The length of the CDR3 is 14 residues. CDR1 is MDHEN and CDR2 is SYDVKM in the germline V gene. The CDR3 is CASRGQGEQYEQYF. For the CDR3, the DNA is TGTGCCAGCAGGGGCCAGGGGGAACAATACGAGCAGTACTTC.